This entry features one T cell receptor (beta chain) sequence. Its antigen is not known. Approximately 28,000 T cell genomes (roughly 300 ng DNA) went into each PBMC replicate. The unsorted PBMC sample used ten immunoSEQ deep assay plates. Authors' analysis steps: ImmunoSEQ supplied junction-only sequences lacking quality scores, so filtering was different. Some clones are missing from TCRdb's copy, which holds only in-frame ones; the method was immunoSEQ multiplex PCR. That table gives V, J and clone size, and the DNA gave D and trimming. The table lists approximately 470,000 clones, 78% of them singletons. These data originate in a study of shared clonotypes between healthy human individuals. Points from the study as a whole: The study sampled only blood, and tissue repertoires likely differ.

The germline gives CDR1 SGHNT, CDR2 YYREEE (reference sequence). Unmatched junction bases numbered 8, after V lost 3 bases and J lost 2 bases. The CDR3 has 18 residues. This sequence was found in a woman aged 40 to 55 in good health. Some clones in this sample may be carry-over from other donors' samples. The chain links TRBV5-4 to TRBJ2-1, with 13 bases identical to TRBD2. Sample: PBMCs. The CDR3: CASSSGLAGLATYNEQFF. In DNA form, the CDR3 reads TGTGCCAGCAGCTCGGGACTAGCGGGACTGGCGACCTACAATGAGCAGTTCTTC.